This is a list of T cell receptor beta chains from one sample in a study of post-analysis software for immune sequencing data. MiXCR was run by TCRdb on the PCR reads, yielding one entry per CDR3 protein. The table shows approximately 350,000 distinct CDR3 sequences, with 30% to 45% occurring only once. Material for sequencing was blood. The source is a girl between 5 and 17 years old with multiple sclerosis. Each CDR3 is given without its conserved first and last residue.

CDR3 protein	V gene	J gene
SARSASGANVLT	TRBV20-1	TRBJ2-6
SVEKFGTGKTEAF	TRBV29-1	TRBJ1-1
ASSLRARGNTEAF	TRBV12-3/TRBV12-4	TRBJ1-1
ASSRQGVGANYGYT	TRBV6-1	TRBJ1-2
SVEGQGQETQF	TRBV29-1	NA
ASSWGPGREQY	TRBV7-3	TRBJ2-7
ASSSDGNYGYT	TRBV4-3	TRBJ1-2
ASSSTGGTEAF	TRBV3-1	TRBJ1-1
ASSSDGELQPQH	TRBV12-3/TRBV12-4	TRBJ1-5
ASSSPNGVATSEAF	TRBV7-9	TRBJ1-1
ASRSPGPTGYT	TRBV6-1	TRBJ1-2
ASSRAGDEKLF	TRBV6-1	TRBJ1-4
ASSRRSTGLNTEAF	TRBV5-1	TRBJ1-1
ASSQPGRVGSGANVLT	TRBV4-1	TRBJ2-6
SAHSTSTGRQY	TRBV20-1	TRBJ2-7
SATDPGQRGASNQPQH	TRBV20-1	TRBJ1-5
SAHDGVLNTEAF	TRBV20-1	TRBJ1-1
ASSLASGGKQF	TRBV7-2	TRBJ2-1
ASSLRAGGSQETQY	TRBV5-1	TRBJ2-5
ASGMNREGQPQH	TRBV4-1	TRBJ1-5
ASSLRRNTEAF	TRBV27	TRBJ1-1
ASSESWRDPRDNEQF	TRBV2	TRBJ2-1
ASSPQRASEKLF	TRBV4-1	TRBJ1-4
AWRTRGLYSYNEQF	TRBV30	TRBJ2-1
ASSARTGNTEAF	TRBV12-3/TRBV12-4	TRBJ1-1
ASSQQGADTEAF	TRBV4-1	TRBJ1-1
ASSDLGMGEQY	TRBV10-1	TRBJ2-7
SAPRAGGPADTQY	TRBV20-1	TRBJ2-3
ASSPQGGDTEAF	TRBV7-2	TRBJ1-1
ASSVGSNTEAF	TRBV7-3	TRBJ1-1
ASSSGLAGYTDTQY	TRBV9	TRBJ2-3
SARDRGQGSDTQY	TRBV20-1	TRBJ2-3
ASRDTGTASNTEAF	TRBV5-1	TRBJ1-1
ASSPIDSEAF	TRBV18	TRBJ1-1
ASSYSKLALPEGQETQY	TRBV6-5	TRBJ2-5
ASSGDGLHQPQH	TRBV2	TRBJ1-5
ASSLASLMGEQF	TRBV5-1	TRBJ2-1
SANPMETQY	TRBV20-1	TRBJ2-5
ASSYSRGRVNTEAF	TRBV6-5	TRBJ1-1
ASSSGPGQSYEQY	TRBV7-9	TRBJ2-7
ASSPKDSGGVYNEQF	TRBV18	TRBJ2-1
ASSYESIYGYT	TRBV6-6	TRBJ1-2